The 10 T cell receptor beta chains below all came from one sample that was sequenced in a study of T cells in Graves' hyperthyroidism and ophthalmopathy. TCR beta CDR3 sequences were amplified from RNA transcripts. First-round RT-PCR of the TCR CDR3 relied on the HTBI primer set. TCRdb recomputed calls from the multiplex PCR reads with MiXCR, one row per CDR3 protein. In the table there are 530,000 or so distinct CDR3 sequences, approximately 17% of which are singletons. The material sequenced was blood. The origin of the receptors is a woman between 18 and 29 years old with Graves' ophthalmopathy.

This clonotype was detected a few times. The chain links TRBV19 to TRBJ1-1, with D unclear. CDR1 and CDR2 from the germline V gene are LNHDA and SQIVND (reference sequence). The CDR3 covers 16 residues. The germline V and J ends were trimmed by 3 bases and 1 base, with 15 bases remaining between them. CDR3 in amino acids: CASSISGSVSNTEAFF. Written as DNA, the CDR3 is TGTGCCAGTAGTATTTCGGGGTCAGTCTCGAACACTGAAGCTTTCTTT.

This clonotype occurred many times. V is TRBV28 and J is TRBJ1-2; weak D call: TRBD1 (5 bases). There are 15 residues in the CDR3. Per the germline V gene, CDR1 is MDHEN and CDR2 is SYDVKM. With 6 bases removed from V and 4 bases from J, the gap between germline ends came to 18 bases. The CDR3 DNA reads as TGTGCCAGCAGCCCCTCAGGGATGTGGGGCTATGGCTACACCTTC. Protein sequence: CASSPSGMWGYGYTF.

This chain uses TRBV30 with TRBJ2-7, with TRBD2 identical over 11 bases. V gave up 0 bases and J gave up 1 base; unmatched junction bases: 11. This CDR3 comprises 18 residues. Germline CDR1 GTSNPN, CDR2 SVGIG (reference sequence). In DNA form, the CDR3 reads TGTGCCTGGAGTGTCGGAACTAGCGGGAGTCGGGTTTCCTACGAGCAGTACTTC. Its translation is CAWSVGTSGSRVSYEQYF.

There are many counts of this clonotype. The V and J genes are TRBV7-9 and TRBJ2-6; possibly TRBD1 for D (6 bases). V lost 4 bases and J 2 bases, leaving 6 bases between the germline ends. The germline V gene has CDR1 SEHNR and CDR2 FQNEAQ (reference sequence). CDR3 length equals 14 residues. The DNA of the CDR3 is TGTGCCAGCAGCTCAGGGGCTGGGGCCAACGTCCTGACTTTC. Amino acid sequence: CASSSGAGANVLTF.

This clonotype was counted ten times or more. V gene TRBV28 combines with J gene TRBJ2-3; D is unclear. This CDR3 has 12 amino acids. Trimming removed 6 bases at V and 4 bases at J, with 8 bases between. The V gene's germline CDR1 is MDHEN and CDR2 SYDVKM. As DNA, the CDR3 is TGTGCCAGCAGCAAAGGTCCAGATACGCAGTATTTT. Amino acid sequence: CASSKGPDTQYF.

This clonotype was counted at least ten times. The rearrangement links TRBV27 to TRBJ1-5, with D hard to call. Germline values: CDR1 MNHEY, CDR2 SMNVEV (reference sequence). The V end was cut by 5 bases, the J end by 0 bases, with 5 bases between. The CDR3 runs to 13 residues. In DNA form, the CDR3 reads TGTGCCAGCAGTCCGTATAGCAATCAGCCCCAGCATTTT. Translated: CASSPYSNQPQHF.

There are many counts of this clonotype. The CDR3 loop reads CASSLNANTGELFF. The CDR3 nucleotides read TGTGCCAGCAGCCTGAACGCGAACACCGGGGAGCTGTTTTTT. The V gene is TRBV7-2, the J gene TRBJ2-2; no clear D gene. V lost 5 bases to trimming and J lost 0 bases, with 7 bases between them. The CDR3 has 14 amino acids. Germline lookup yields CDR1 SGHTA and CDR2 FQGNSA. The full variable domain, its missing parts supplied by reference TRBV7-2 and TRBJ2-2, is GAGVSQSPSNKVTEKGKDVELRCDPISGHTALYWYRQSLGQGLEFLIYFQGNSAPDKSGLPSDRFSAERTGGSVSTLTIQRTQQEDSAVYLCASSLNANTGELFFGEGSRLTVL.

The sample holds many counts of this clonotype. The V gene is TRBV28, the J gene TRBJ1-5; weak D call: TRBD1 (5 bases). Trimming removed 3 bases from V and 7 bases from J, with 16 bases in between. Germline CDR1 and CDR2: MDHEN and SYDVKM. CDR3 size: 15 residues. The CDR3 reads CASSLRGEVRQPQHF. CDR3 nucleotides: TGTGCCAGCAGTTTGAGGGGAGAGGTAAGACAGCCCCAGCATTTT.

At least ten counts were recorded for this clonotype. The chain has TRBV28 and TRBJ1-3, with a possible D match to TRBD1 (6 bases). The CDR3 sequence is 16 residues long. The germline CDR1 and CDR2 sequences are MDHEN and SYDVKM. V was pared by 5 bases and J by 0 bases, with 14 bases between. Here the CDR3 DNA reads TGTGCCAGCAGTCCAGGGACAAGCGCCTCTGGAAACACCATATATTTT. It yields the protein CASSPGTSASGNTIYF.

DNA for the CDR3: TGTGCCAGCAGGACTGACGAGCCCTATGGCTACACCTTC. This translates into CASRTDEPYGYTF. V is TRBV6-1 and J is TRBJ1-2; D gene ambiguous. Looked up from germline, CDR1 is MNHNS and CDR2 is SASEGT. CDR3 length: 13 amino acids. V shed 6 bases and J shed 4 bases, with 12 bases lying between them.